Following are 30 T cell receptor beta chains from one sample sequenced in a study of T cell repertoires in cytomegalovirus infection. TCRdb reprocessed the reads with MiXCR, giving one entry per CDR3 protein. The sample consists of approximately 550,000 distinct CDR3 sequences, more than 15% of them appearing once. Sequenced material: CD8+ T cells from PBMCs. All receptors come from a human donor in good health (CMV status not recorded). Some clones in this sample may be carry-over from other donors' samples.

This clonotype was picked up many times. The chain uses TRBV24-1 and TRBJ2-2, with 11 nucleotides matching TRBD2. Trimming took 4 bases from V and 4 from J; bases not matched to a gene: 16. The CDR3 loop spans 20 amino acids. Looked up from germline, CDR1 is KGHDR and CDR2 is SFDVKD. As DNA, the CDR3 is TGTGCCACCAGTGACTCGCTCTCTAGCGGGAGGCCTTCTATCACCGGGGAGCTGTTTTTT. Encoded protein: CATSDSLSSGRPSITGELFF.

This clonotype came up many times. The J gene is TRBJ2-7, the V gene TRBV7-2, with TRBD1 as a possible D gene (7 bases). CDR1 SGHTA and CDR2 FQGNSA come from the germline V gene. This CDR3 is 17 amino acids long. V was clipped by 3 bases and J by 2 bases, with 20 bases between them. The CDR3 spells CASSFLDGGGTTYEQYF. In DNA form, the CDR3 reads TGTGCCAGCAGCTTTTTAGACGGAGGGGGCACAACCTACGAGCAGTACTTC.

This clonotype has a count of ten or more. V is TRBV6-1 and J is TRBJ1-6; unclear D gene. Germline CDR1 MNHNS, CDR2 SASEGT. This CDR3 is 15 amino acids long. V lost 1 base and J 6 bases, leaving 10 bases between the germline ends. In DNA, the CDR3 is TGTGCCAGCAGTGAAGTTTGGAGACTTAATTCACCCCTCCACTTT. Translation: CASSEVWRLNSPLHF.

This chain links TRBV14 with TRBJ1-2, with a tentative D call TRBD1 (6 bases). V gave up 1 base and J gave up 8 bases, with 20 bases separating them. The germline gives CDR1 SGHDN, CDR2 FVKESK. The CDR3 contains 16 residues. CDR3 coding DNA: TGTGCCAGCAGCCAAGTGGGGGGCAGTGGACGAGCGGGCTACACCTTC. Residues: CASSQVGGSGRAGYTF.

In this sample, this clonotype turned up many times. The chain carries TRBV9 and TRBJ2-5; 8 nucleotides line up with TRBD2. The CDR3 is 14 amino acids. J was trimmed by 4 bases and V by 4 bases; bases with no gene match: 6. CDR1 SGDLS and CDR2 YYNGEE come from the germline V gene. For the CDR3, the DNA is TGTGCCAGCAGCCTTACTAGCGGAAGAGAGACCCAGTACTTC. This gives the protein CASSLTSGRETQYF.

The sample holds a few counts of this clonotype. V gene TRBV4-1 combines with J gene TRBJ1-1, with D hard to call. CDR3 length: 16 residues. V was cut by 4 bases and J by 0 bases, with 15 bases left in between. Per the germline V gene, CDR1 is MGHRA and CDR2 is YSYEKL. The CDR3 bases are TGCGCCAGCAGCCTCCTGCCAGGCTCCATGAACACTGAAGCTTTCTTT. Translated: CASSLLPGSMNTEAFF.

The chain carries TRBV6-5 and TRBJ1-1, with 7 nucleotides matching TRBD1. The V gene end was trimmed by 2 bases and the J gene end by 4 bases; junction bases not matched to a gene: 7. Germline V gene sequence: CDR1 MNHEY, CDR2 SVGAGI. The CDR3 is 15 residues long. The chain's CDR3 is CASSYGRGLGTEAFF. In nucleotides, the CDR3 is TGTGCCAGCAGTTACGGAAGGGGGCTAGGCACTGAAGCTTTCTTT.

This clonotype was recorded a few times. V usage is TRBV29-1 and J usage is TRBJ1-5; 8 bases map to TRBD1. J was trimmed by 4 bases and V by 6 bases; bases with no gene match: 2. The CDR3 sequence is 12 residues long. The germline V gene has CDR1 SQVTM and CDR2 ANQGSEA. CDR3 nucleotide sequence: TGCAGCGTCCAGGGGGCTAATCAGCCCCAGCATTTT. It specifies CSVQGANQPQHF.

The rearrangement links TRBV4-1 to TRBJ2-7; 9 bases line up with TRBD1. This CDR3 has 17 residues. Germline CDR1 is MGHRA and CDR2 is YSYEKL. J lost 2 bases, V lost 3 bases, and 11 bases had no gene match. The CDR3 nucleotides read TGCGCCAGCAGCCAGAGAGAACCGGGACAGGGACCCTACGAGCAGTACTTC. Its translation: CASSQREPGQGPYEQYF.

CDR3 nucleotide sequence: TGCAGCGTTGAAGATCAGGAGGGGCCCGCTGGGATCGGGGAGCTGTTTTTT. Amino acid sequence: CSVEDQEGPAGIGELFF. This chain links TRBV29-1 with TRBJ2-2; a possible D gene is TRBD2 (6 bases). V was cut by 0 bases and J by 7 bases, with 21 bases left in between. The germline V gene encodes CDR1 SQVTM and CDR2 ANQGSEA. CDR3 length: 17 residues.

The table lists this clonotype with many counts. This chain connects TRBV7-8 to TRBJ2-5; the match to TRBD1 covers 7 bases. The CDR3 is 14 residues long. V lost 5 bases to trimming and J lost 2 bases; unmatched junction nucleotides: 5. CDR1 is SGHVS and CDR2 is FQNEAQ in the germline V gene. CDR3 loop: CASSPLRGQETQYF. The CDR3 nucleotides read TGTGCCAGCAGCCCCCTCAGGGGGCAAGAGACCCAGTACTTC.

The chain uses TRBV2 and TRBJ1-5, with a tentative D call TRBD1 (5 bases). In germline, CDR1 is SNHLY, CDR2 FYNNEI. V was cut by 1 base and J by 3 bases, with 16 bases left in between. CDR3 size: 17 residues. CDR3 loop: CASSEGGDLSDNQPQHF. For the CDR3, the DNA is TGTGCCAGCAGTGAAGGAGGGGATTTGAGCGACAATCAGCCCCAGCATTTT.

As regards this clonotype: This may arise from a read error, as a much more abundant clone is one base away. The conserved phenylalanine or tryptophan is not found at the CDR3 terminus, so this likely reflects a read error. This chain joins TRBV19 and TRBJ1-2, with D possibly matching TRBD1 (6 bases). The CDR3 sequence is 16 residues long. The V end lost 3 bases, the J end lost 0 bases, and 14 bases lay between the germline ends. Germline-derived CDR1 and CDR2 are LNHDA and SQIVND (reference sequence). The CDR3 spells CASSIPRQETNYGYTL. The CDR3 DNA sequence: TGTGCCAGTAGTATTCCCCGACAGGAGACTAACTATGGCTACACCTTA.

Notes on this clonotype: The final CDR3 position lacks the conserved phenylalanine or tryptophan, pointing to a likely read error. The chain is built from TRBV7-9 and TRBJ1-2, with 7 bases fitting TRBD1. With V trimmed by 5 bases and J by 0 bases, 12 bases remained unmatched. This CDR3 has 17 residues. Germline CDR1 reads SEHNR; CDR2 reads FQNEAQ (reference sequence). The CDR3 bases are TGTGCCAGCAGCCCCGACAGGGACCGGGTACCTAACTATGGCTACACCTTA. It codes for CASSPDRDRVPNYGYTL.

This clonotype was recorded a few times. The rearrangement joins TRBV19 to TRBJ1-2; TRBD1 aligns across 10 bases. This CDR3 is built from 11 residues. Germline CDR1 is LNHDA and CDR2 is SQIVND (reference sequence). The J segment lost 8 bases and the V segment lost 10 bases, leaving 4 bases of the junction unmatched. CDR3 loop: CAIGQGGGYTF. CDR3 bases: TGTGCCATCGGACAGGGGGGCGGCTACACCTTC.

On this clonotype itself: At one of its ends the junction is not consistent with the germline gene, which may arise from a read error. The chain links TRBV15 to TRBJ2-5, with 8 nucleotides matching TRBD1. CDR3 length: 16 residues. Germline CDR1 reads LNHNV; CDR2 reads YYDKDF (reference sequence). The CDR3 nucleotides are TGTTCCACCAGCAGAGTTGTCGGACAGGGAGAGGAGACCCAGTACTTC. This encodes CSTSRVVGQGEETQYF. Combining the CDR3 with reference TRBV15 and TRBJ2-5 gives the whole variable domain DAMVIQNPRYQVTQFGKPVTLSCSQTLNHNVMYWYQQKSSQAPKLLFHYYDKDFNNEADTPDNFQSRRPNTSFCFLDIRSPGLGDTAMYLCSTSRVVGQGEETQYFGPGTRLLVL.

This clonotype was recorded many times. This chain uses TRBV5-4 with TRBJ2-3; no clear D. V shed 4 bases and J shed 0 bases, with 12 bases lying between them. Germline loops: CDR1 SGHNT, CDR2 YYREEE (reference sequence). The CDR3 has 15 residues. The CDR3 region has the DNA TGTGCCAGCAGCCCGGAAGCCAGGAGCACAGATACGCAGTATTTT. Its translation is CASSPEARSTDTQYF.

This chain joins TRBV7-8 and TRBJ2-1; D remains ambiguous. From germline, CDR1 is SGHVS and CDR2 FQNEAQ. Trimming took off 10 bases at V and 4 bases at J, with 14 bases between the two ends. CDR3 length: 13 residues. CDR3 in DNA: TGTGCCACTAGGGAAATCAAATACAATGAGCAGTTCTTC. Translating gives CATREIKYNEQFF. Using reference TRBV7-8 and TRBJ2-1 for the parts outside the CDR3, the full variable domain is GAGVSQSPRYKVAKRGQDVALRCDPISGHVSLFWYQQALGQGPEFLTYFQNEAQLDKSGLPSDRFFAERPEGSVSTLKIQRTQQEDSAVYLCATREIKYNEQFFGPGTRLTVL.

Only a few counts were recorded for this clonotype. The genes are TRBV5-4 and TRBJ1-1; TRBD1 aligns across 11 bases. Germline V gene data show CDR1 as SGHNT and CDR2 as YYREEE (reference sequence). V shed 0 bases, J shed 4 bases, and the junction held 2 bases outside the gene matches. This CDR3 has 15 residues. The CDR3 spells CASSLAGTGGTEAFF. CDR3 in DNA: TGTGCCAGCAGCTTGGCCGGGACAGGGGGCACTGAAGCTTTCTTT.

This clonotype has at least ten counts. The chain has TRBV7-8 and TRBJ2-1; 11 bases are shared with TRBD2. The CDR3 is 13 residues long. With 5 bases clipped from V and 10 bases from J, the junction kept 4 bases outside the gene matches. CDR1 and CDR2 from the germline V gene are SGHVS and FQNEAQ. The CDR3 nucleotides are TGTGCCAGCAGCCCGCGACTAGCGGGGGAGCAGTTCTTC. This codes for CASSPRLAGEQFF.

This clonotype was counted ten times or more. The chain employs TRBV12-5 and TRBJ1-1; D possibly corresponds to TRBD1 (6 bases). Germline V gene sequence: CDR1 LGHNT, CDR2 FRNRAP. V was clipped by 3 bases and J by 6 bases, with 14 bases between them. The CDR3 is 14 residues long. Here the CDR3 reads CASGFGGLAAEAFF. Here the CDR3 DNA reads TGTGCTAGTGGTTTTGGGGGGCTGGCCGCTGAAGCTTTCTTT.

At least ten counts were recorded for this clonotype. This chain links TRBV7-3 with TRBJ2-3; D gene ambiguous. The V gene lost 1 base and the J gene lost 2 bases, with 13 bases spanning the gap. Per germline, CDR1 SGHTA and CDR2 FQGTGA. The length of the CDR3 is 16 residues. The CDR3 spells CASSLKHSMNTDTQYF. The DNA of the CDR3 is TGTGCCAGCAGCTTAAAACACTCTATGAACACAGATACGCAGTATTTT.

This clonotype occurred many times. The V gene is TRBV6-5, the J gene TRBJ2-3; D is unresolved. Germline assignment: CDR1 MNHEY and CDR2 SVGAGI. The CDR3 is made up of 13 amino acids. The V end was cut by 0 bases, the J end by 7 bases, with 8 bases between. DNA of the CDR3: TGTGCCAGCAGTTACTCTTCGCTCCATACGCAGTATTTT. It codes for CASSYSSLHTQYF.

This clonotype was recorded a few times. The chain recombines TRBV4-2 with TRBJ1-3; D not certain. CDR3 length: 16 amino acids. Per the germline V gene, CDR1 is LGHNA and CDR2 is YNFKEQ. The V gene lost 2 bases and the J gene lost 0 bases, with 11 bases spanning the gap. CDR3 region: CASSQKTGLSGNTIYF. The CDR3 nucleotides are TGTGCCAGCAGCCAAAAGACGGGCCTCTCTGGAAACACCATATATTTT.

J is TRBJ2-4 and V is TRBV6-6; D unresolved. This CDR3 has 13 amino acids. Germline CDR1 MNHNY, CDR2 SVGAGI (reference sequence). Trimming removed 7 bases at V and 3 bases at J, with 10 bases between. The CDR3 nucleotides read TGTGCCAGCACCCCGGGCCGCAAAAACATTCAGTACTTC. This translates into CASTPGRKNIQYF.

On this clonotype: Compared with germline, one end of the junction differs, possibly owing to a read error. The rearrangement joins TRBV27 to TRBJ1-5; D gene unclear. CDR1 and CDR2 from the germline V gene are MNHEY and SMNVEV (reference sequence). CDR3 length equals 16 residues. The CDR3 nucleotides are TGTGCCAGCAGTTTAACGGGCACCCCCTACAATCAGCCCAAGCATTTT. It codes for CASSLTGTPYNQPKHF.

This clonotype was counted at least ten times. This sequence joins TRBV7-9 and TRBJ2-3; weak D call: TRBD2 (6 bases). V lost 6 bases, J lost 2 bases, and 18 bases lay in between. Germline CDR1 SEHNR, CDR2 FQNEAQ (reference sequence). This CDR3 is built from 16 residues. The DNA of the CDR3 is TGTGCCAGCAGGGGGATGCCGGAGGGATACACAGATACGCAGTATTTT. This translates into CASRGMPEGYTDTQYF.

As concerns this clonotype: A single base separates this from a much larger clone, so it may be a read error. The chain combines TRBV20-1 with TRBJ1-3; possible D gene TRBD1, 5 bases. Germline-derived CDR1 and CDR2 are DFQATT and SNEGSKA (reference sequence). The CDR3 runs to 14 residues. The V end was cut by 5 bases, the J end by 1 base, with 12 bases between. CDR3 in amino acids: CSALPRGSGNTIYF. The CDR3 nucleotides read TGCAGTGCTCTCCCTCGGGGGTCTGGAAACACCATATATTTT.

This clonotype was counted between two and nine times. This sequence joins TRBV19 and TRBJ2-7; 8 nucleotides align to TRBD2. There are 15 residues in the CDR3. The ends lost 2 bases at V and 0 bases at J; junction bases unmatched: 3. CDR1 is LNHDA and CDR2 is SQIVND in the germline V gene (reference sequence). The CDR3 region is CASSITSGGSYEQYF. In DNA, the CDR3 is TGTGCCAGTAGTATAACGAGCGGGGGCTCCTACGAGCAGTACTTC.

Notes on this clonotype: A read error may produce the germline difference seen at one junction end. The CDR3 protein is CVSSQGQGTYEQYF. Written as DNA, the CDR3 is TGTGTCAGCTCCCAGGGACAGGGGACCTACGAGCAGTACTTC. J is TRBJ2-7 and V is TRBV18, with 10 bases that match TRBD1. The germline V gene has CDR1 KGHSH and CDR2 LQKENI. The CDR3 consists of 14 residues.